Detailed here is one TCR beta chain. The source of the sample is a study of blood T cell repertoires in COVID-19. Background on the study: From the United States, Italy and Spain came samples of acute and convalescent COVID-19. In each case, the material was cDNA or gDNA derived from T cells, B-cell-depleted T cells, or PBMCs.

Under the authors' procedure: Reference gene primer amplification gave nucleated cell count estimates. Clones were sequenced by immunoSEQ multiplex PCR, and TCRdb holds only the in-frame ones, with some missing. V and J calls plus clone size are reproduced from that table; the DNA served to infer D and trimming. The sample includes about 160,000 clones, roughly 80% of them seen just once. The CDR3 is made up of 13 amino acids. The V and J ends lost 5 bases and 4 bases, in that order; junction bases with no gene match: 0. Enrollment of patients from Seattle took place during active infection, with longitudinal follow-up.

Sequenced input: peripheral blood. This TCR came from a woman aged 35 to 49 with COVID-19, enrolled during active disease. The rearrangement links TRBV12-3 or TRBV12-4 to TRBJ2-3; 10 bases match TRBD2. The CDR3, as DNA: TGTGCCAGCAGTAGCGGGGGGGCAGATACGCAGTATTTT. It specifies CASSSGGADTQYF.